A single T cell receptor (beta chain) is shown here with its context. Enrolled during active infection, Seattle patients were then followed longitudinally. This record belongs to a study of blood T cell repertoires in COVID-19. Trimming cost V 1 base and J 6 bases, with 7 bases left between them. Germline V lookup: CDR1 SGDLS, CDR2 YYNGEE. The CDR3 runs 13 residues. Original handling: Amplification from reference gene primers served as the basis for estimated nucleated cell counts. TCRdb's table, derived via immunoSEQ multiplex PCR, lists solely in-frame clones and lacks some. The DNA was the basis for D and trimming; V, J and clone size are from that table. In the table there are about 180,000 clones, around 87% of which are singletons.

The chain combines TRBV9 with TRBJ2-2; no definite D call. Sample: peripheral blood. This sequence was found in a woman aged 70-85 years with COVID-19, enrolled during active disease. The CDR3 DNA is TGTGCCAGCAGCGTATCAGGTGCCGGGGAGCTGTTTTTT. Its protein product is CASSVSGAGELFF.